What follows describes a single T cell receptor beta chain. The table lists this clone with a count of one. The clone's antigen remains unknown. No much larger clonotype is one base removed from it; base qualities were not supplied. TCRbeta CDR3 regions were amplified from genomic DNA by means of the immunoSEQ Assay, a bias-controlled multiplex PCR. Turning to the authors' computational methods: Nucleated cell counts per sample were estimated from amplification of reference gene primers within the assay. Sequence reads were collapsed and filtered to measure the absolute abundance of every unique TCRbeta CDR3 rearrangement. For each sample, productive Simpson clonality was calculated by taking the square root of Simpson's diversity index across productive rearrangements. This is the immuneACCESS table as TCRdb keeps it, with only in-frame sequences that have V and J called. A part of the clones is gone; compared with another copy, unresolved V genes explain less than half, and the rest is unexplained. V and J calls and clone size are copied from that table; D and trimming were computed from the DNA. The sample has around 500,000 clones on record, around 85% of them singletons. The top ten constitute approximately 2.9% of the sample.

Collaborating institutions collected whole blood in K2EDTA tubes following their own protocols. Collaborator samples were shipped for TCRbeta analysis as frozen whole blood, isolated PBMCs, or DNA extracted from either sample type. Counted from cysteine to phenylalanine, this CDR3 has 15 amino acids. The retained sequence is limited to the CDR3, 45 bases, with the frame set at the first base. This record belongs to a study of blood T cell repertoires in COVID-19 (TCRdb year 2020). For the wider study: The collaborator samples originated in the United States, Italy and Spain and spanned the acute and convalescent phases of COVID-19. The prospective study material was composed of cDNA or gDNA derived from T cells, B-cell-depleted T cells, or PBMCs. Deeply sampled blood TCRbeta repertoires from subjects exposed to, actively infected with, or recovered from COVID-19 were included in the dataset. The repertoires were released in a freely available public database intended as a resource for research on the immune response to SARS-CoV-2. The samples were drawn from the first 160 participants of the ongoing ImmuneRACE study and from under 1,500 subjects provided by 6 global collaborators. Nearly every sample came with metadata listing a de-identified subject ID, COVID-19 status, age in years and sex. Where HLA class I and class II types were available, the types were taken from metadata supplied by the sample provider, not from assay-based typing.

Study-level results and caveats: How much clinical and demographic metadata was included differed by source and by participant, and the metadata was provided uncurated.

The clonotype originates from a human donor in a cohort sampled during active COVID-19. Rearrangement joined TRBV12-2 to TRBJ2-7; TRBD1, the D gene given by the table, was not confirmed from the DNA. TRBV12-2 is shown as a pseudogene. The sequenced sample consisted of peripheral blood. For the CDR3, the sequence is CASRLDPGYSYEQYF. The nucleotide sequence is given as TGTGCAAGTCGCTTAGATCCAGGGTACTCCTACGAGCAGTACTTC.